The subject of this entry is one T cell receptor beta chain. This record comes from a study of blood T cell repertoires in COVID-19. Study context: Material from acute and convalescent COVID-19 was sourced from the United States, Italy and Spain.

Original processing methods: Estimation of nucleated cell counts relied on the amplification of reference gene primers. The method was immunoSEQ multiplex PCR; TCRdb's version includes in-frame clones alone and lacks a portion of them. D and trimming come from the DNA, and the V and J calls and clone size come from that table. In the table there are some 130,000 clones, approximately 87% of which are singletons. Losses at the gene ends were 6 bases for V and 6 bases for J; bases not matched to a gene: 11. The CDR3 has 16 residues. Germline values: CDR1 SNHLY, CDR2 FYNNEI. The receptor was isolated from a human donor in a cohort sampled during active COVID-19. Specimen: peripheral blood. J is TRBJ1-6 and V is TRBV2; 7 bases are a match to TRBD1. As DNA, the CDR3 is TGTGCCAGCAGCCTCGACAGGGTTAGAGGTAATTCACCCCTCCACTTT. Protein product: CASSLDRVRGNSPLHF.